Shown below are 32 T cell receptor beta chains from a single sample sequenced in a study of Ad26.COV2.S vaccination and SARS-CoV-2 variants. Profiled with immunoSEQ multiplex PCR; TCRdb holds only in-frame clones, not every one. The data hold 300,000 to 400,000 clones, with around 85% observed a single time. Treatment meaning: some 20 received Ad26.COV2.S at low or high dose, single or two shots; roughly five received placebo; per-sample allocation not given. The investigators took samples on day 63 after the first vaccine or placebo injection. The source was peripheral blood, collected in a trial of Ad26.COV2.S vaccine versus placebo. These receptor sequences come from a person between 18 and 59 years old who received the Ad26.COV2.S COVID-19 vaccine or a placebo.

This clone was seen once. V and J are TRBV2 and TRBJ2-7; the D is unclear. Trimming shortened V by 3 bases and J by 2 bases, and 5 bases separated the two germline ends. Germline loops: CDR1 SNHLY, CDR2 FYNNEI. This CDR3 region has 12 residues. CDR3 loop: CASSDSPYEQYF. The CDR3, as DNA: TGTGCCAGCAGTGATAGTCCCTACGAGCAGTACTTC.

The chain has TRBV28 and TRBJ2-7, with a tentative D call TRBD1 (7 bases). Germline CDR1 and CDR2: MDHEN and SYDVKM. With 5 bases removed from V and 5 bases from J, the gap between germline ends came to 13 bases. The CDR3 length is 13 residues. The CDR3 region is CASSVQGGDEQYF. As DNA, the CDR3 is TGTGCCAGCAGTGTTCAGGGGGGCGACGAGCAGTACTTC.

This chain links TRBV5-1 with TRBJ2-7; 10 positions agree with TRBD1. Germline loops: CDR1 SGHRS, CDR2 YFSETQ. Trimming took 0 bases from V and 3 from J; bases not matched to a gene: 6. This CDR3 contains 16 residues. The CDR3 nucleotides are TGCGCCAGCAGCTTGGCCTTGACAGGGGGCATCTACGAGCAGTACTTC. Its translation is CASSLALTGGIYEQYF.

This clone was seen a few times. V usage is TRBV7-9 and J usage is TRBJ1-6; D is ambiguous. The CDR3 spans 15 residues. CDR1 and CDR2 from the germline V gene are SEHNR and FQNEAQ (reference sequence). Trimming removed 1 base at V and 8 bases at J, with 12 bases between. The CDR3 nucleotides are TGTGCCAGCAGCTTAGTGGACGGGAGAGATTCACCCCTCCACTTT. It encodes CASSLVDGRDSPLHF.

The rearrangement links TRBV7-3 to TRBJ1-1; D is uncertain. Germline V lookup: CDR1 SGHTA, CDR2 FQGTGA. This CDR3 region has 14 residues. The ends were cut back, 4 bases at V and 4 bases at J, with 13 bases in the middle. The CDR3 spells CASSSPTRATEAFF. CDR3 DNA sequence: TGTGCCAGCAGCTCTCCGACCCGGGCCACTGAAGCTTTCTTT. Filled out from reference TRBV7-3 and TRBJ1-1, the complete variable domain reads GAGVSQTPSNKVTEKGKYVELRCDPISGHTALYWYRQSLGQGPEFLIYFQGTGAADDSGLPNDRFFAVRPEGSVSTLKIQRTERGDSAVYLCASSSPTRATEAFFGQGTRLTVV.

CDR3 in amino acids: CASSLARRDEQFF. DNA for the CDR3: TGTGCCAGCAGCTTAGCGCGTCGGGATGAGCAGTTCTTC. The chain combines TRBV7-8 with TRBJ2-1; D is uncertain. Germline assignment: CDR1 SGHVS and CDR2 FQNEAQ. The length of the CDR3 is 13 residues. The V gene lost 0 bases and the J gene lost 8 bases, with 8 bases spanning the gap.

The chain recombines TRBV3-1 (or the pseudogene TRBV3-2) with TRBJ2-7, with no clear D. Germline CDR1 reads LGHDT; CDR2 reads YNNKEL (reference sequence). Trimming pared 4 bases from V and 3 bases from J, leaving 10 bases between. The CDR3 runs 13 residues. Written as DNA, the CDR3 is TGTGCCAGCAGCCGCCAGGTAAACTACGAGCAGTACTTC. The encoded protein is CASSRQVNYEQYF.

The V and J genes are TRBV24-1 and TRBJ1-2; TRBD1 aligns across 7 bases. V lost 5 bases to trimming and J lost 8 bases; unmatched junction nucleotides: 10. CDR3 length equals 14 residues. Germline loops: CDR1 KGHDR, CDR2 SFDVKD. The DNA of the CDR3 is TGTGCCACCAGTGGCATCGGGACAGCGGGGGGCTACACCTTC. This sequence encodes CATSGIGTAGGYTF.

The chain links TRBV4-1 to TRBJ2-7, with 9 bases that match TRBD2. The junction had 4 bases not matched to a gene; V was cut back by 1 base and J by 0 bases. Germline V gene sequence: CDR1 MGHRA, CDR2 YSYEKL. The CDR3 consists of 16 residues. As DNA, the CDR3 is TGCGCCAGCAGCCAAGGGGATAGCGGGGGCTCCTACGAGCAGTACTTC. This translates into CASSQGDSGGSYEQYF.

V is TRBV2 and J is TRBJ2-7, with D perhaps TRBD1 or TRBD2 (6 bases each). This CDR3 contains 13 residues. V gave up 8 bases and J gave up 3 bases, with 14 bases separating them. Looked up from germline, CDR1 is SNHLY and CDR2 is FYNNEI. The CDR3: CASFGGQFYEQYF. In DNA, the CDR3 is TGTGCCAGCTTCGGGGGACAATTCTACGAGCAGTACTTC.

The V call is TRBV11-2, the J call TRBJ1-4; D might be TRBD1 (5 bases). Germline V CDR1 and CDR2: SGHAT, FQNNGV. The V and J ends lost 1 base and 6 bases respectively, with 12 bases between them. The CDR3 loop spans 15 amino acids. This chain's CDR3 is CASSLGRGGYEKLFF. The CDR3 DNA sequence: TGTGCCAGCAGCTTAGGGCGGGGGGGTTATGAAAAACTGTTTTTT.

This clone occurred once. This chain joins TRBV5-1 and TRBJ1-1, with unresolved D. Trimming left V 0 bases short and J 1 base short, with 13 bases between. Germline CDR1 is SGHRS and CDR2 is YFSETQ. The CDR3 spans 16 residues. CDR3 coding DNA: TGCGCCAGCAGCTTGGTATTACGGGGAGGGAACACTGAAGCTTTCTTT. Encoded protein: CASSLVLRGGNTEAFF.

The chain uses TRBV5-1 and TRBJ1-5; 7 nucleotides align to TRBD1. Trimming at V came to 4 bases and at J to 2 bases, leaving 3 bases not matched to a gene. Germline CDR1 SGHRS, CDR2 YFSETQ. This CDR3 is built from 14 residues. CDR3 in amino acids: CASSTGQGNQPQHF. The DNA of the CDR3 is TGCGCCAGCAGCACCGGACAGGGCAATCAGCCCCAGCATTTT.

The chain links TRBV30 to TRBJ1-2; possible D gene TRBD1, 5 bases. Germline V gene data show CDR1 as GTSNPN and CDR2 as SVGIG (reference sequence). The CDR3 consists of 13 residues. The V gene lost 4 bases and the J gene lost 2 bases, with 11 bases spanning the gap. CDR3 residues: CAWTWDRNYGYTF. The CDR3 DNA reads as TGTGCCTGGACCTGGGACCGGAACTATGGCTACACCTTC.

The chain is built from TRBV5-1 and TRBJ1-2, with 8 positions matching TRBD1. Losses at the gene ends were 4 bases for V and 8 bases for J; bases not matched to a gene: 7. The CDR3 loop spans 13 amino acids. Germline V lookup: CDR1 SGHRS, CDR2 YFSETQ. The CDR3 loop is CASSPRTGWGYTF. The CDR3 DNA sequence: TGCGCCAGCAGCCCCCGGACAGGGTGGGGCTACACCTTC.

The chain joins TRBV3-1 (or the pseudogene TRBV3-2) to TRBJ2-3; D remains ambiguous. The CDR3 contains 14 residues. Trimming removed 1 base from V and 5 bases from J, with 10 bases in between. The germline CDR1 and CDR2 sequences are LGHDT and YNNKEL (reference sequence). The DNA for the CDR3 is TGTGCCAGCAGCCAAGGGGCCGGAGTAGATACGCAGTATTTT. This sequence encodes CASSQGAGVDTQYF.

This clone came up a few times. This rearrangement joins TRBV11-3 to TRBJ1-3; 8 nucleotides align to TRBD1. V shed 5 bases and J 0 bases; nucleotides not matched to a gene: 9. CDR3 size: 17 residues. CDR1 and CDR2 (germline): SGHNT, YENEEA. The CDR3 bases are TGTGCCAGCAGCAAAGACAGGGGCCTAAGCTCTGGAAACACCATATATTTT. It encodes CASSKDRGLSSGNTIYF.

The chain links TRBV4-2 to TRBJ1-3, with D perhaps TRBD1 (5 bases). Germline lookup yields CDR1 LGHNA and CDR2 YNFKEQ. The V end lost 2 bases, the J end lost 2 bases, and 13 bases lay between the germline ends. This CDR3 comprises 16 residues. The CDR3 region is CASSQPTMGAGNTIYF. The CDR3 bases are TGTGCCAGCAGCCAACCTACCATGGGGGCTGGAAACACCATATATTTT.

V is TRBV5-5 and J is TRBJ2-7; D not resolved. The V end was cut by 4 bases, the J end by 2 bases, with 4 bases between. The CDR3 runs 11 residues. Germline V gives CDR1 SGHKS, CDR2 YYEKEE (reference sequence). CDR3 loop: CASSAPYEQYF. The CDR3 DNA is TGTGCCAGCAGCGCCCCCTACGAGCAGTACTTC.

The table lists this clone with a few counts. The chain is built from TRBV5-5 and TRBJ2-3, with 8 bases lining up with TRBD1. The CDR3 has 15 residues. The germline gives CDR1 SGHKS, CDR2 YYEKEE (reference sequence). After removal of 6 bases from V and 2 bases from J, the junction contained 8 bases not matched to a gene. Here the CDR3 reads CASISDRDFTDTQYF. CDR3 coding DNA: TGTGCCAGCATCTCGGACAGGGACTTCACAGATACGCAGTATTTT.

The CDR3 bases are TGTGCCACCAGCAGAGCCCCACGACAGGGATCTAATGAAAAACTGTTTTTT. It encodes CATSRAPRQGSNEKLFF. V usage is TRBV15 and J usage is TRBJ1-4; 7 bases line up with TRBD1. The CDR3 contains 17 residues. From germline, CDR1 is LNHNV and CDR2 YYDKDF (reference sequence). Trimming cost V 1 base and J 3 bases; bases outside gene matches: 8.

In this sample, this clone turned up once. V usage is TRBV12-3 or TRBV12-4 and J usage is TRBJ1-1; a weak D match, TRBD1 (5 bases). V was shortened by 5 bases and J by 4 bases, with 11 bases between the two germline ends. This CDR3 contains 13 residues. Here the CDR3 reads CASSPPGGTEAFF. The CDR3 nucleotides are TGTGCCAGCAGTCCCCCGGGGGGCACTGAAGCTTTCTTT.

The V call is TRBV29-1, the J call TRBJ2-5; 7 nucleotides align to TRBD2. V lost 4 bases, J lost 1 base, and 9 bases stayed unmatched. Germline CDR1 is SQVTM and CDR2 is ANQGSEA. The CDR3 runs 15 residues. The CDR3 here is CSVGSRLAVQETQYF. The CDR3 DNA reads as TGCAGCGTTGGAAGTCGACTAGCTGTCCAAGAGACCCAGTACTTC.

The chain recombines TRBV7-6 with TRBJ1-1; D remains ambiguous. Trimming removed 4 bases at V and 7 bases at J, with 10 bases between. The CDR3 has 12 amino acids. The germline CDR1 and CDR2 sequences are SGHVS and FNYEAQ. CDR3 in DNA: TGTGCCAGCAGCTCCCACGGCGGTGAAGCTTTCTTT. This sequence encodes CASSSHGGEAFF.

The chain carries TRBV7-2 and TRBJ1-4; D is unresolved. Trimming took off 5 bases at V and 3 bases at J, with 10 bases between the two ends. The CDR3 totals 14 residues. Germline V gene data show CDR1 as SGHTA and CDR2 as FQGNSA. The CDR3 region has the DNA TGTGCCAGCAGCCAGACGGGCCCTAATGAAAAACTGTTTTTT. This codes for CASSQTGPNEKLFF.

This clone was observed a handful of times. The chain employs TRBV6-4 and TRBJ2-2; no reliable D call. The V gene's germline CDR1 is MRHNA and CDR2 SNTAGT. The ends were cut back, 3 bases at V and 2 bases at J, with 10 bases in the middle. The CDR3 has 15 amino acids. DNA of the CDR3: TGTGCCAGCAGTGAACAATCAGTTAACACCGGGGAGCTGTTTTTT. Translated: CASSEQSVNTGELFF.

This chain uses TRBV4-2 with TRBJ2-2, with no clear D. Trimming stripped 8 bases from V and 5 bases from J, with 18 bases between. Germline V lookup: CDR1 LGHNA, CDR2 YNFKEQ. The CDR3 is 15 residues long. The CDR3 loop reads CASLDTAGETGELFF. In DNA, the CDR3 is TGTGCCAGCCTAGATACGGCAGGAGAAACCGGGGAGCTGTTTTTT.

The chain uses TRBV27 and TRBJ1-6, with D maybe TRBD1 (5 bases). Trimming stripped 6 bases from V and 0 bases from J, with 9 bases between. CDR3 size: 15 residues. Looked up from germline, CDR1 is MNHEY and CDR2 is SMNVEV (reference sequence). For the CDR3, the DNA is TGTGCCAGCAGGGGCGGGGCCTCCTATAATTCACCCCTCCACTTT. It yields the protein CASRGGASYNSPLHF.

In DNA, the CDR3 is TGTGCCAGCAGCTTCCGACCTCGGAACGAGCAGTACTTC. Its translation: CASSFRPRNEQYF. The chain recombines TRBV11-2 with TRBJ2-7; D ambiguous. The CDR3 has 13 amino acids. CDR1 is SGHAT, CDR2 FQNNGV, per germline. Trimming stripped 3 bases from V and 5 bases from J, with 11 bases between.

This chain connects TRBV27 to TRBJ1-5; D not certain. The CDR3 runs to 12 residues. CDR1 and CDR2 (germline): MNHEY, SMNVEV (reference sequence). Trimming took 3 bases from V and 4 from J, leaving 4 bases between them. In DNA form, the CDR3 reads TGTGCCAGCAGTTTCCTTAATCAGCCCCAGCATTTT. This sequence encodes CASSFLNQPQHF.

The J gene is TRBJ1-1, the V gene TRBV19; tentatively, D is TRBD1 (6 bases). Trimming shortened V by 4 bases and J by 5 bases, and 23 bases separated the two germline ends. This CDR3 has 17 residues. Germline loops: CDR1 LNHDA, CDR2 SQIVND (reference sequence). The CDR3 region has the DNA TGTGCCAGTAGTACAACGACAGGTATGGGGGGTTGGACTGAAGCTTTCTTT. It encodes CASSTTTGMGGWTEAFF. Full variable domain (rest looked up from reference TRBV19 and TRBJ1-1): DGGITQSPKYLFRKEGQNVTLSCEQNLNHDAMYWYRQDPGQGLRLIYYSQIVNDFQKGDIAEGYSVSREKKESFPLTVTSAQKNPTAFYLCASSTTTGMGGWTEAFFGQGTRLTVV.

This chain joins TRBV10-3 and TRBJ1-2; 10 nucleotides line up with TRBD1. The CDR3 is 18 amino acids. V lost 2 bases and J lost 1; bases outside the gene matches: 10. Germline assignment: CDR1 ENHRY and CDR2 SYGVKD. The chain's CDR3 is CAISEELGGTGVNYGYTF. CDR3 coding DNA: TGTGCCATCAGTGAGGAGCTGGGGGGGACAGGGGTTAACTATGGCTACACCTTC.